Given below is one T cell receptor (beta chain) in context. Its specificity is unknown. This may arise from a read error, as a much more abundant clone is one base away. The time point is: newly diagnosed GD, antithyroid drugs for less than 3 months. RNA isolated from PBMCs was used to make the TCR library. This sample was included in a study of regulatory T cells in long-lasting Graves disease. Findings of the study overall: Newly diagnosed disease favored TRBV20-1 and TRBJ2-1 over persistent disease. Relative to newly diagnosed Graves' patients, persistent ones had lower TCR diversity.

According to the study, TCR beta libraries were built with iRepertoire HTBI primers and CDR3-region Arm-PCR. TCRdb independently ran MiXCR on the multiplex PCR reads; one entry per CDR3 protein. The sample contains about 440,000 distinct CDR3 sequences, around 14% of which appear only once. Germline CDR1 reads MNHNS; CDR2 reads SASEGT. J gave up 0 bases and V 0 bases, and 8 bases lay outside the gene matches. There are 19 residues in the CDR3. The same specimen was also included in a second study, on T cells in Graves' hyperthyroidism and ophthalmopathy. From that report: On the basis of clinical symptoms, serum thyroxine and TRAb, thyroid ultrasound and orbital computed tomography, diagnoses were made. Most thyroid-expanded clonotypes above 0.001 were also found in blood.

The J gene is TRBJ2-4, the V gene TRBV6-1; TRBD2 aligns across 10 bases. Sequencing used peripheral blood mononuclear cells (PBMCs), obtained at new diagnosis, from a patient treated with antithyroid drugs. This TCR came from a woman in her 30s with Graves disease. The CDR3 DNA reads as TGTGCCAGCAGTGAAGCGCCTAGCGGGGGCTGGGTAGCCAAAAACATTCAGTACTTC. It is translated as CASSEAPSGGWVAKNIQYF.